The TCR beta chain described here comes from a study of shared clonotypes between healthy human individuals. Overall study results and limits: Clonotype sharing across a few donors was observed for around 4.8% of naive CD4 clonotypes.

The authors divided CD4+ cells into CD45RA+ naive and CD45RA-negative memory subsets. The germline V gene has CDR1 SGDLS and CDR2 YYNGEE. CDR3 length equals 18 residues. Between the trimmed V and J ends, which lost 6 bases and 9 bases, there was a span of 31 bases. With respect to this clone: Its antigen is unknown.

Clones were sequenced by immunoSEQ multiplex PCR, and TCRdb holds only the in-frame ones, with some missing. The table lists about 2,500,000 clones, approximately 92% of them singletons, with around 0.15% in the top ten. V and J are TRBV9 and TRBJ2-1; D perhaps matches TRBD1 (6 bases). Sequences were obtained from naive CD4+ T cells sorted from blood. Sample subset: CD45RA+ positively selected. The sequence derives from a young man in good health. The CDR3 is CASTFETLTVVRGAEQFF. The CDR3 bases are TGTGCCAGCACCTTCGAGACCCTCACTGTAGTCAGGGGCGCTGAGCAGTTCTTC.